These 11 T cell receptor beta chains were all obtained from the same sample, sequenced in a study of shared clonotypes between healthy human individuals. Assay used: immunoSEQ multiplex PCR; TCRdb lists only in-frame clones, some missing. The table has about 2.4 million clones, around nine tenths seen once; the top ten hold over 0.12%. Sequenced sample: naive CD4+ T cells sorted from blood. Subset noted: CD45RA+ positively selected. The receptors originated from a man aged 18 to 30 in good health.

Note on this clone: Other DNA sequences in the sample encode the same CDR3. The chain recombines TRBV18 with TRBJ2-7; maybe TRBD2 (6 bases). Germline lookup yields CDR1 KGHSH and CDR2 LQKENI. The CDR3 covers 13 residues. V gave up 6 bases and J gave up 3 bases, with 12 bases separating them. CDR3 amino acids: CASSRDGSYEQYF. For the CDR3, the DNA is TGTGCCAGCTCCCGGGACGGGAGCTACGAGCAGTACTTC.

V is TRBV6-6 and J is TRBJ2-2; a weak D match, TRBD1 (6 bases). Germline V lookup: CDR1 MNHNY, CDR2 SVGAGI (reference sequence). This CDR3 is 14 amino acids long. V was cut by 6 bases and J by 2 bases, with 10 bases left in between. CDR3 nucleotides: TGTGCCAGCAGACAGGGAGTAAACACCGGGGAGCTGTTTTTT. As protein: CASRQGVNTGELFF.

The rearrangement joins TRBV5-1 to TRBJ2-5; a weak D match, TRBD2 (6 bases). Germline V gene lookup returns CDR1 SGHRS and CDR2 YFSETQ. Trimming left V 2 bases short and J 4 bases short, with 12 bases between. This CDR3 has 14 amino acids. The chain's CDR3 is CASSLATRPETQYF. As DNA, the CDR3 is TGCGCCAGCAGCTTAGCGACTAGGCCAGAGACCCAGTACTTC.

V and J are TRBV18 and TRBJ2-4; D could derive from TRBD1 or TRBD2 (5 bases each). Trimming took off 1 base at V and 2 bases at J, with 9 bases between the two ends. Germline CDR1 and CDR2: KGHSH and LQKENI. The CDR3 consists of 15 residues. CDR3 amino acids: CASSPLGTSKNIQYF. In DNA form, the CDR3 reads TGTGCCAGCTCACCACTCGGGACCTCCAAAAACATTCAGTACTTC.

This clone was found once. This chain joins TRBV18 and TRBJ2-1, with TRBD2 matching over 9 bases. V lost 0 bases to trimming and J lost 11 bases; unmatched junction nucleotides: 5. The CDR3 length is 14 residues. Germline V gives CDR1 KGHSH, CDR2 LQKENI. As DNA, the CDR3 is TGTGCCAGCTCACCACCCGCGGGAGGGGTGCAGCAGTTCTTC. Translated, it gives CASSPPAGGVQQFF.

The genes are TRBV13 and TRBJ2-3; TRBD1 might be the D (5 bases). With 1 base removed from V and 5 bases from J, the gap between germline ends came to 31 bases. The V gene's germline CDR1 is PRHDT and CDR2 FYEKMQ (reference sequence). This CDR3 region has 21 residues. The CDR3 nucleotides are TGTGCCAGCAGCTTAGAAGTAAATTGGGTAGGGGCGGCTGAGCCGGGAGATACGCAGTATTTT. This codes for CASSLEVNWVGAAEPGDTQYF.

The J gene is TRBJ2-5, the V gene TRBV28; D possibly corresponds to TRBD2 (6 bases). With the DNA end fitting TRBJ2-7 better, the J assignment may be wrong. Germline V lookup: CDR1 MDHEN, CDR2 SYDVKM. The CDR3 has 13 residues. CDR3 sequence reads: CATLAPVRGEQYF. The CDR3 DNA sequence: TGTGCCACCTTAGCGCCAGTGCGGGGCGAGCAGTACTTC.

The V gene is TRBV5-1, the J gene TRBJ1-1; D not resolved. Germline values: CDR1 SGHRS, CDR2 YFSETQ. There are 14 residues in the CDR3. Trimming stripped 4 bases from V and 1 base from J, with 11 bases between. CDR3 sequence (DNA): TGCGCCAGCAGCGGGCGCATGGGGAACACTGAAGCTTTCTTT. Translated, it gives CASSGRMGNTEAFF.

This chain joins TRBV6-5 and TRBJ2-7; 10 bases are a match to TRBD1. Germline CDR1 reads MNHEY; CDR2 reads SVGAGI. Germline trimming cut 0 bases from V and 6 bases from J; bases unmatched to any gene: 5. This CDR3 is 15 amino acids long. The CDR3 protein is CASSYSGTGVSEQYF. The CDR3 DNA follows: TGTGCCAGCAGTTACTCAGGGACAGGGGTAAGCGAGCAGTACTTC.

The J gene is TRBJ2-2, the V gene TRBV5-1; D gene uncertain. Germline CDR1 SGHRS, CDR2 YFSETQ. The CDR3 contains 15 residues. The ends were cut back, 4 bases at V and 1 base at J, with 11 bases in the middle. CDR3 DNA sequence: TGCGCCAGCAGCCCTAGACATATGAACACCGGGGAGCTGTTTTTT. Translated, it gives CASSPRHMNTGELFF.

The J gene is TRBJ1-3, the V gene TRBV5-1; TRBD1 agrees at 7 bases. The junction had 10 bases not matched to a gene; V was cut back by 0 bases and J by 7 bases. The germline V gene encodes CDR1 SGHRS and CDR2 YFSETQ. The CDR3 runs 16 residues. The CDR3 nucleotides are TGCGCCAGCAGCTTGGGACAGGGTAGCTCTTGGAACACCATATATTTT. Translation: CASSLGQGSSWNTIYF.